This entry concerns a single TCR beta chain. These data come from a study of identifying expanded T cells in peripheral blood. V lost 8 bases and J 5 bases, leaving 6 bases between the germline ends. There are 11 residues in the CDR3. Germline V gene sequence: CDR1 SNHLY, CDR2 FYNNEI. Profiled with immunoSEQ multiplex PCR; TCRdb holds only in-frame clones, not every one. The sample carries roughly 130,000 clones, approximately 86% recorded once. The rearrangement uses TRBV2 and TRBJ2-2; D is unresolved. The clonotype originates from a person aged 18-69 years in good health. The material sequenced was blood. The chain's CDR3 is CASAETGELFF. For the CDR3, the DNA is TGTGCCAGCGCGGAAACCGGGGAGCTGTTTTTT.